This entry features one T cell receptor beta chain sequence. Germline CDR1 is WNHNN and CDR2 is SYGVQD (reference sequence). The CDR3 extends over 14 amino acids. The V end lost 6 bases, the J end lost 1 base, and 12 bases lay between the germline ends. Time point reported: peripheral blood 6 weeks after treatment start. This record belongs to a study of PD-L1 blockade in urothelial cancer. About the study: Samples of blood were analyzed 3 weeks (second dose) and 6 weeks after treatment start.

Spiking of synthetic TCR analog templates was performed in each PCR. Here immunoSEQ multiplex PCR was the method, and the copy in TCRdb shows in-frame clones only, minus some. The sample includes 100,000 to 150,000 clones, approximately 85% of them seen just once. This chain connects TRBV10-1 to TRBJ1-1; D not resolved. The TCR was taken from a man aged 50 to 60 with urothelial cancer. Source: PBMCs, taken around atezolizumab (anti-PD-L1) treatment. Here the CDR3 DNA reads TGCGCCAGCAGCGGAGCTCGGGGGAACACTGAAGCTTTCTTT. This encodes CASSGARGNTEAFF.